The next 2 T cell receptor beta chains were all read from a single sample in a study of blood T cell repertoires in COVID-19. Clones were read by immunoSEQ multiplex PCR, and TCRdb kept only the in-frame ones, dropping some. The table records some 210,000 clones, around 86% of them present only once. The sample consisted of PBMCs or T cells enriched from blood (not recorded which). The receptors stem from a woman aged 45-60 years with acute COVID-19.

The V call is TRBV28, the J call TRBJ2-7; 7 bases align to TRBD2. Germline V CDR1 and CDR2: MDHEN, SYDVKM. Trimming took 3 bases from V and 6 from J; bases not matched to a gene: 14. This CDR3 region has 16 residues. CDR3 residues: CASSFVSGGPRGEQYF. The DNA for the CDR3 is TGTGCCAGCAGTTTTGTTTCGGGAGGACCTCGGGGCGAGCAGTACTTC. Full variable domain (missing parts from reference TRBV28 and TRBJ2-7): DVKVTQSSRYLVKRTGEKVFLECVQDMDHENMFWYRQDPGLGLRLIYFSYDVKMKEKGDIPEGYSVSREKKERFSLILESASTNQTSMYLCASSFVSGGPRGEQYFGPGTRLTVT.

This chain uses TRBV19 with TRBJ1-2, with a weak D call TRBD1 (5 bases). Trimming left V 4 bases short and J 0 bases short, with 12 bases between. Germline loops: CDR1 LNHDA, CDR2 SQIVND (reference sequence). The CDR3 runs to 15 residues. As DNA, the CDR3 is TGTGCCAGTAGTACCCGACAGAGCACTAACTATGGCTACACCTTC. Encoded protein: CASSTRQSTNYGYTF.